This T cell receptor beta chain was captured in a study of blood T cells in healthy people across ages. Whole-study findings and limits: TCR beta diversity per million T cells fell roughly linearly with age.

About this clonotype: What it binds is not known. One end of the junction does not line up with germline, which may come from a read error.

Germline lookup yields CDR1 MDHEN and CDR2 SYDVKM. The CDR3 loop spans 17 amino acids. Combining a sample-barcoded 5' primer with a J-beta primer mix, a second PCR ran for roughly 7 to 12 cycles. MiXCR, run by TCRdb on the 5' RACE reads, gives a single entry per CDR3 protein. The data contain 1.5 million to 2 million distinct CDR3 sequences, 49% of them singletons. This TCR was sampled from a woman in her thirties or forties in good health. The rearrangement uses TRBV28 and TRBJ2-1, with 13 nucleotides matching TRBD2. The sample consisted of blood. The CDR3 loop reads CANSPGLAGERGNEQFF. The CDR3 region has the DNA TGTGCCAACAGTCCCGGACTAGCGGGGGAAAGAGGGAATGAGCAGTTCTTC.